This TCR beta chain was recovered during a study of blood T cell repertoires in COVID-19. Study context: Spain, Italy and the United States supplied samples that represented acute and convalescent COVID-19.

The authors' processing: Estimated nucleated cell counts came from reference gene primer amplification. Sequencing used immunoSEQ multiplex PCR; TCRdb keeps in-frame clones, though not all of them. V and J calls and clone size are copied from that table; D and trimming were computed from the DNA. In the table there are approximately 200,000 clones, around four fifths of which are singletons. CDR3 length: 15 amino acids. V lost 7 bases, J lost 4 bases, and 10 bases stayed unmatched. Germline CDR1 is MNHEY and CDR2 is SVGAGI. This study enrolled people aged about 18 to 100 from about 24 US geographic areas. Cohort 3 recovered donors had two negative PCRs, clearance, or symptom resolution. This clone occurred once.

The receptor was isolated from a middle-aged man who had recovered from COVID-19. The chain employs TRBV6-5 and TRBJ1-5; TRBD1 matches at 7 bases. The sequenced sample was PBMCs or T cells enriched from blood (not recorded which). The CDR3 loop reads CASTGVGGGNQPQHF. The CDR3 coding sequence is TGTGCCAGCACGGGGGTAGGGGGCGGTAATCAGCCCCAGCATTTT.